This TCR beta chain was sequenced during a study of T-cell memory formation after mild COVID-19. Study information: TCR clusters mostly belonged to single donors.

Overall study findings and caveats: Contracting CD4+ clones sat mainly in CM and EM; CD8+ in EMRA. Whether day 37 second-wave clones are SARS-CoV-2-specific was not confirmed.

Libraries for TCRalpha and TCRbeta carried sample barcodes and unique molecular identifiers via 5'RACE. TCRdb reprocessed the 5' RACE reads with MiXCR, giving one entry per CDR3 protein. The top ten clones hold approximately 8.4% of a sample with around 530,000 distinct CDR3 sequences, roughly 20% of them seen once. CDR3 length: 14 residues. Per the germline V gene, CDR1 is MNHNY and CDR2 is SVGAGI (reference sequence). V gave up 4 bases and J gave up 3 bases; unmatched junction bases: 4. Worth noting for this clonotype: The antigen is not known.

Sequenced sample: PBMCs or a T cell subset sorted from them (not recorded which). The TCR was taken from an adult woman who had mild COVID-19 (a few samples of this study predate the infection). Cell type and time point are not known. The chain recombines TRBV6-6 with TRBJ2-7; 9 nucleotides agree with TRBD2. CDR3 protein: CASSSETSGYEQYF. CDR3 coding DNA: TGTGCCAGCAGTTCAGAGACTAGCGGCTACGAGCAGTACTTC.